This TCR beta chain was sequenced during a study of T-cell reconstitution after alpha-beta-depleted transplantation in children. This clonotype was picked up many times. Unique molecular identifiers featured in how the TCRbeta library was prepared. TCRdb ran MiXCR on the PCR reads and lists one entry per CDR3 protein. This sample has about 610,000 distinct CDR3 sequences, with about 10% found just once. This sequence originates from a human donor who donated a stem cell graft to a child with acute myeloid leukemia. Specimen: PBMCs from the stem cell graft donor, collected from the stem cell graft.

CDR3 sequence reads: CASSYDGRQPQHF. CDR3 DNA sequence: TGTGCCAGCAGTTACGATGGGAGACAGCCCCAGCATTTT. V gene TRBV6-5 combines with J gene TRBJ1-5; D remains ambiguous. Germline assignment: CDR1 MNHEY and CDR2 SVGAGI. The CDR3 loop spans 13 amino acids. The V gene lost 2 bases and the J gene lost 7 bases, with 9 bases spanning the gap.